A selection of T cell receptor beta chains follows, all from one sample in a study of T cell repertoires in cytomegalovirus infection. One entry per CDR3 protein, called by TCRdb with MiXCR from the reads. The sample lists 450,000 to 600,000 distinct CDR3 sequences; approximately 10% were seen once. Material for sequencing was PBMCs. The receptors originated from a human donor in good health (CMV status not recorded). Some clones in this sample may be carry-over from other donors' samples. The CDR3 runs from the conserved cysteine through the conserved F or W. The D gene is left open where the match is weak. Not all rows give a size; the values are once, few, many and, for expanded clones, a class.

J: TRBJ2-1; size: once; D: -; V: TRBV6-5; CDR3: CASTQRGRNEQFF; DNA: TGTGCCAGTACCCAGAGGGGTCGTAATGAGCAGTTCTTC
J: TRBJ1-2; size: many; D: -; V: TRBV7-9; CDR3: CASSFGTDRDGNYGYTF; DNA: TGTGCCAGCAGCTTTGGGACGGACAGAGACGGAAACTATGGCTACACCTTC
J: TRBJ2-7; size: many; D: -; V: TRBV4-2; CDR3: CASSPEARSYEQYF; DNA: TGTGCCAGCAGCCCGGAGGCCCGCTCCTACGAGCAGTACTTC
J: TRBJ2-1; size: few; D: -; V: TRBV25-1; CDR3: CMGVTQQFF; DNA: TGTATGGGTGTGACCCAGCAGTTCTTC
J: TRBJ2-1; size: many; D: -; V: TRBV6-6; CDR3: CASSLPGRDDYNEQFF; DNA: TGTGCCAGCAGCCTCCCGGGCCGCGATGATTACAATGAGCAGTTCTTC
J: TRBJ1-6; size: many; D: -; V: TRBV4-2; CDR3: CASSQVLLGNQGSPLHF; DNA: TGTGCCAGCAGCCAAGTTCTGTTGGGGAATCAGGGTTCACCCCTCCACTTT
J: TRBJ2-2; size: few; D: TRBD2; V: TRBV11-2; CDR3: CASSPQAGGPTGELFF; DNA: TGTGCCAGCAGCCCTCAAGCGGGGGGGCCAACCGGGGAGCTGTTTTTT
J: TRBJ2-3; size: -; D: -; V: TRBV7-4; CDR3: CASSSSHAFTSTDTQYF; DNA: TGTGCCAGCAGCTCGTCCCACGCGTTTACTAGCACAGATACGCAGTATTTT
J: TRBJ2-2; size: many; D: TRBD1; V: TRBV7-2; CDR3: CASSMGQFANTGELFF; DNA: TGTGCCAGCAGCATGGGACAGTTCGCGAACACCGGGGAGCTGTTTTTT
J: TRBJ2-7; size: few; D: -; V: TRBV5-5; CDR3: CASSPGTQSSYEQYF; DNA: TGTGCCAGCAGCCCTGGGACCCAGAGCTCCTACGAGCAGTACTTC
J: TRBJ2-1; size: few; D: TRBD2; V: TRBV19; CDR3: CASSARGTRDEQFF; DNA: TGTGCCAGTAGTGCTCGGGGGACTAGGGATGAGCAGTTCTTC
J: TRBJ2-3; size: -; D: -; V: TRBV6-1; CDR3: CASSGGLKNTQYF; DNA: TGTGCCAGCAGTGGGGGACTGAAGAATACGCAGTATTTT
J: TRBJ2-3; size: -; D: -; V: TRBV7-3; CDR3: CASSPGGWDTQYF; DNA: TGTGCCAGCAGCCCGGGCGGATGGGATACGCAGTATTTT
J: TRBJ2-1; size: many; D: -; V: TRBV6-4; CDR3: CASSDSGEGEQFF; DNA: TGTGCCAGCAGTGATTCGGGAGAGGGTGAGCAGTTCTTC
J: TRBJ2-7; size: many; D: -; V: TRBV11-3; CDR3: CASSPSQELHYEQYF; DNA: TGTGCCAGCAGCCCGTCGCAGGAACTACACTACGAGCAGTACTTC
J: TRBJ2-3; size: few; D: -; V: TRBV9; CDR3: CASSVVASITDTQYF; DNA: TGTGCCAGCAGCGTAGTGGCATCAATCACAGATACGCAGTATTTT
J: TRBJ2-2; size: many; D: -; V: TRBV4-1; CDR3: CASSQLDNTGELFF; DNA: TGCGCCAGCAGCCAACTAGATAACACCGGGGAGCTGTTTTTT
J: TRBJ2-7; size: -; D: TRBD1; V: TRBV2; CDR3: CASKQDRASEQYF; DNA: TGTGCCAGCAAACAGGACAGGGCCAGCGAGCAGTACTTC
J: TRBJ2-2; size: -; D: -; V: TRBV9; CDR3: CASSVDGHTGELFF; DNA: TGTGCCAGCAGCGTGGACGGACACACCGGGGAGCTGTTTTTT
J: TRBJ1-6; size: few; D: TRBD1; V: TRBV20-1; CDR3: CSARDRGGWNSPLHF; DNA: TGCAGTGCTAGGGACAGGGGTGGCTGGAATTCACCCCTCCACTTT
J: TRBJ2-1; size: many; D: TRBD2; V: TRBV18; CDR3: CASSPGTSGRNEQFF; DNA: TGTGCCAGCTCACCTGGGACTAGCGGGAGAAATGAGCAGTTCTTC
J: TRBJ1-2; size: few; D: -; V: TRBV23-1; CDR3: CASNTQGCDGYTF; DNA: TGCGCCAGCAATACCCAGGGGTGTGATGGCTACACCTTC
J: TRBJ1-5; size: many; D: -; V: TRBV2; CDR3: CASRWAENSNQPQHF; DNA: TGTGCCAGCAGATGGGCAGAAAATAGCAATCAGCCCCAGCATTTT
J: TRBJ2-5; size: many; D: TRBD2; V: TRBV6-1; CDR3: CASSLRGLAGEETQYF; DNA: TGTGCCAGCAGCCTCCGAGGACTAGCGGGGGAAGAGACCCAGTACTTC
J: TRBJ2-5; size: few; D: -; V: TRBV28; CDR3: CASSIGTAKETQYF; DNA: TGTGCCAGCAGTATCGGGACGGCAAAAGAGACCCAGTACTTC
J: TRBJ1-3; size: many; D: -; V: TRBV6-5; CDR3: CAAQGLSHDLRGNTIYF; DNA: TGTGCCGCCCAAGGCCTTTCCCACGACCTAAGGGGAAACACCATATATTTT
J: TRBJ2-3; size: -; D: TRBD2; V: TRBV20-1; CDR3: CSAQEAGVDTDTQYF; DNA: TGCAGTGCTCAAGAAGCGGGAGTGGACACAGATACGCAGTATTTT
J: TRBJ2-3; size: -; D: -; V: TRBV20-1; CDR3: CSALPTDTQYF; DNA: TGCAGTGCTCTACCCACAGATACGCAGTATTTT
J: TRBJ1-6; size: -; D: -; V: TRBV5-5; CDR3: CASSFSGTRSPLHF; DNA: TGTGCCAGCAGCTTCTCCGGGACACGTTCACCCCTCCACTTT
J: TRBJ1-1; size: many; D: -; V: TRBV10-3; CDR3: CAITPGEVNTEAFF; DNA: TGTGCCATCACCCCAGGGGAGGTGAACACTGAAGCTTTCTTT
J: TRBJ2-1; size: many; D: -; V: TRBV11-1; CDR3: CASSPDSDSYNEQFF; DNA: TGTGCCAGCAGTCCTGACAGCGACTCCTACAATGAGCAGTTCTTC
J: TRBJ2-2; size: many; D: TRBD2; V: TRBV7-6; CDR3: CASSSGLAGGLTGELFF; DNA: TGTGCCAGCAGCTCGGGACTAGCGGGGGGTCTCACCGGGGAGCTGTTTTTT
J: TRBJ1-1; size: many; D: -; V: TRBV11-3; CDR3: CASSAGQLNEAFF; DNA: TGTGCCAGCAGCGCCGGACAGCTAAATGAAGCTTTCTTT
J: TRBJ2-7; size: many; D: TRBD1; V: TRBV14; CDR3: CASSQGGQGEQYF; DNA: TGTGCCAGCAGCCAAGGGGGACAGGGGGAGCAGTACTTC
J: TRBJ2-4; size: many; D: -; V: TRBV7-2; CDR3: CASSSAPRNIQYF; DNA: TGTGCCAGCAGCTCAGCCCCCAGGAACATTCAGTACTTC
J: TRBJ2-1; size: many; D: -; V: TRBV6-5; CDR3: CASLYWGEQFF; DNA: TGTGCCAGCCTCTACTGGGGTGAGCAGTTCTTC
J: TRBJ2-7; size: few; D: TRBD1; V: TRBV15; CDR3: CASGTGVVEQYF; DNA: TGTGCCAGCGGGACAGGGGTTGTAGAGCAGTACTTC
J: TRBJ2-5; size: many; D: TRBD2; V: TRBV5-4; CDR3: CAGLTSGSTETQYF; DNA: TGTGCCGGACTTACTAGCGGGAGTACAGAGACCCAGTACTTC
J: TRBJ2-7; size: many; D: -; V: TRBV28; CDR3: CASSLDRRYSYEQYF; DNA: TGTGCCAGCAGCCTCGACAGGCGCTACTCCTACGAGCAGTACTTC
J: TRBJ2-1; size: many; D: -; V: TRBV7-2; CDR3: CASSLTTAYNEQFF; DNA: TGTGCCAGCAGCTTAACAACAGCCTACAATGAGCAGTTCTTC
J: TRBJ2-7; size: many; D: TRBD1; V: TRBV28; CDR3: CASSSIGQGVAYEQYF; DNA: TGTGCCAGCAGTTCGATCGGACAGGGGGTCGCCTACGAGCAGTACTTC
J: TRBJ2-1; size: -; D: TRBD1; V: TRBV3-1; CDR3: CASSRTGANNEQFF; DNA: TGTGCCAGCAGCCGGACAGGGGCAAACAATGAGCAGTTCTTC
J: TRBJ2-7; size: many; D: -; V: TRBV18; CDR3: CASSLYGREWKFEQYF; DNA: TGTGCCAGCTCACTTTACGGGCGGGAATGGAAGTTCGAGCAGTACTTC
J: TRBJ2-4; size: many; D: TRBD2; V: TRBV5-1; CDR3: CASSEGLAGAASKNIQYF; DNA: TGCGCCAGCAGCGAAGGACTAGCGGGGGCCGCGAGCAAAAACATTCAGTACTTC
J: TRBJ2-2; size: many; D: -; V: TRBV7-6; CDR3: CASGGDKNTGELFF; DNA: TGTGCCAGCGGCGGGGACAAGAACACCGGGGAGCTGTTTTTT
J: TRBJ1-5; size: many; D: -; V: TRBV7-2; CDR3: CASSPHRVRQPQHF; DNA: TGTGCCAGCAGCCCTCACAGGGTTCGGCAGCCCCAGCATTTT
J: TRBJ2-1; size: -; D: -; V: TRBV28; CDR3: CASRTPTGNEQFF; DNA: TGTGCCAGCAGGACGCCTACAGGGAATGAGCAGTTCTTC
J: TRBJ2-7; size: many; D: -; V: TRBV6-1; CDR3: CASSGTVGSYEQYF; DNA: TGTGCCAGCAGTGGCACGGTCGGGTCCTACGAGCAGTACTTC
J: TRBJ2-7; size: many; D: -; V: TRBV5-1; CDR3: CASSRAADESSYEQYF; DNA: TGCGCCAGCAGCCGGGCTGCCGATGAGAGCTCCTACGAGCAGTACTTC